The clone carrying this TCR beta chain was seen a few times. Antigen: not known. From germline, CDR1 is MNHEY and CDR2 SMNVEV (reference sequence). This CDR3 spans 15 amino acids. After removal of 10 bases from V and 9 bases from J, the junction contained 16 bases not matched to a gene. The sample belongs to a study of blood T cells in healthy people across ages. A J-beta primer mix and a sample-barcoded 5' primer were used in a second PCR of roughly 7 to 12 cycles. From the 5' RACE reads, TCRdb called clonotypes with MiXCR, one entry per CDR3 protein. The data hold some 1.5 million distinct CDR3 sequences, with about 28% observed a single time. Study results and caveats: CMV status of donors was not determined, possibly confounding expanded clonotype changes. As age increased, TCR beta diversity per million T cells fell in a roughly linear fashion.

The sequence derives from a woman in her twenties or thirties in good health. The sequenced sample consisted of blood. V gene TRBV27 combines with J gene TRBJ2-1; 9 bases agree with TRBD1. Written as DNA, the CDR3 is TGTGCCACCCTTAAGGGAGGGACAGGGTCGGGTGAGCAGTTCTTC. It translates to CATLKGGTGSGEQFF.